The 22 T cell receptor beta chains below all came from one sample that was sequenced in a study of blood T cell repertoires in COVID-19. Assay used: immunoSEQ multiplex PCR; TCRdb lists only in-frame clones, some missing. The sample lists 350,000 or so clones, roughly 90% occurring once. The source material was PBMCs or T cells enriched from blood (not recorded which). The receptors here all came from a woman in her 30s who had recovered from COVID-19.

The chain is built from TRBV5-1 and TRBJ2-7; TRBD2 agrees at 13 bases. There are 16 residues in the CDR3. With 4 bases clipped from V and 3 bases from J, the junction kept 7 bases outside the gene matches. Germline CDR1 and CDR2: SGHRS and YFSETQ. The CDR3 spells CASSLRTSGGHYEQYF. CDR3 nucleotides: TGCGCCAGCAGCCTGAGGACTAGCGGGGGACACTACGAGCAGTACTTC.

The V gene is TRBV3-1 (or the pseudogene TRBV3-2), the J gene TRBJ2-1, with D unclear. Germline CDR1 is LGHDT and CDR2 is YNNKEL (reference sequence). V lost 1 base to trimming and J lost 3 bases, with 10 bases between them. The CDR3 contains 15 residues. DNA for the CDR3: TGTGCCAGCAGCCAAGGGTTCGCGATCTACAATGAGCAGTTCTTC. Its protein is CASSQGFAIYNEQFF.

This clone was counted between two and nine times. The chain recombines TRBV7-9 with TRBJ2-2; perhaps TRBD2 as D (5 bases). V lost 0 bases and J lost 4, with 9 bases in between. Germline V gene lookup returns CDR1 SEHNR and CDR2 FQNEAQ (reference sequence). The CDR3 sequence is 15 residues long. CDR3 coding DNA: TGTGCCAGCAGCTTAGCGCGGGTCGTCACCGGGGAGCTGTTTTTT. This encodes CASSLARVVTGELFF.

The J gene is TRBJ1-2, the V gene TRBV6-5; TRBD1 agrees at 7 bases. Trimming cost V 2 bases and J 4 bases; bases outside gene matches: 4. The germline V gene encodes CDR1 MNHEY and CDR2 SVGAGI. There are 14 residues in the CDR3. Written as DNA, the CDR3 is TGTGCCAGCAGTTACGGGACAGAGAGCTATGGCTACACCTTC. Translating gives CASSYGTESYGYTF.

This chain uses TRBV28 with TRBJ1-6; tentative D call: TRBD1 (5 bases). The germline CDR1 and CDR2 sequences are MDHEN and SYDVKM. This CDR3 comprises 14 residues. The ends were cut back, 7 bases at V and 8 bases at J, with 15 bases in the middle. CDR3 nucleotides: TGTGCCAGCAAATCTACAGGAGGGGATTCACCCCTCCACTTT. Translation gives CASKSTGGDSPLHF.

This chain connects TRBV11-2 to TRBJ1-6; a possible D gene is TRBD1 (6 bases). The CDR3 is made up of 13 amino acids. Germline CDR1 SGHAT, CDR2 FQNNGV. Trimming pared 6 bases from V and 10 bases from J, leaving 13 bases between. Here the CDR3 DNA reads TGTGCCAGCAGAGAACAGGGAAAGTCACCCCTCCACTTT. Translated, it gives CASREQGKSPLHF.

This clone has a single count. The CDR3 loop is CASSLFGPYNSPLHF. The DNA of the CDR3 is TGTGCCAGCAGCCTCTTTGGGCCCTATAATTCACCCCTCCACTTT. V gene TRBV4-2 combines with J gene TRBJ1-6, with D unresolved. Germline CDR1 LGHNA, CDR2 YNFKEQ. V was pared by 4 bases and J by 2 bases, with 9 bases between. The CDR3 runs to 15 residues.

The chain uses TRBV7-2 and TRBJ2-7; 9 bases are shared with TRBD1. The V gene end was trimmed by 4 bases and the J gene end by 2 bases; junction bases not matched to a gene: 6. The CDR3 is 15 residues long. CDR1 and CDR2 (germline): SGHTA, FQGNSA. In nucleotides, the CDR3 is TGTGCCAGCAGCTCCACCGGGACAGGGACCTACGAGCAGTACTTC. This translates into CASSSTGTGTYEQYF.

This clone occurred once. V and J are TRBV2 and TRBJ1-5, with TRBD1 identical over 10 bases. The junction had 2 bases not matched to a gene; V was cut back by 6 bases and J by 3 bases. The CDR3 has 14 amino acids. Per the germline V gene, CDR1 is SNHLY and CDR2 is FYNNEI. The CDR3 DNA is TGTGCCAGCAGGGACAGGGGGGACAATCAGCCCCAGCATTTT. Translating it yields CASRDRGDNQPQHF.

The V gene is TRBV30, the J gene TRBJ1-2, with 8 bases identical to TRBD1. The trim removed 3 bases at V and 4 bases at J, leaving 10 bases unmatched. From germline, CDR1 is GTSNPN and CDR2 SVGIG (reference sequence). The length of the CDR3 is 15 residues. Here the CDR3 reads CAWSLRTGTLYGYTF. The CDR3, as DNA: TGTGCCTGGAGCCTTAGGACAGGGACTCTCTATGGCTACACCTTC.

The chain is built from TRBV27 and TRBJ2-5; the match to TRBD2 covers 8 bases. Germline trimming cut 6 bases from V and 7 bases from J; bases unmatched to any gene: 7. In germline, CDR1 is MNHEY, CDR2 SMNVEV (reference sequence). This CDR3 is 13 amino acids long. This CDR3 reads CASRFSGAGTQYF. The CDR3 DNA is TGTGCCAGCAGATTTAGCGGGGCCGGGACCCAGTACTTC.

The rearrangement uses TRBV28 and TRBJ2-7, with TRBD1 matching over 8 bases. Germline trimming cut 4 bases from V and 2 bases from J; bases unmatched to any gene: 7. The germline V gene encodes CDR1 MDHEN and CDR2 SYDVKM. The CDR3 runs 15 residues. CDR3 in amino acids: CASSSTGVSPYEQYF. The CDR3 DNA sequence: TGTGCCAGCAGTTCGACAGGGGTCTCACCCTACGAGCAGTACTTC.

The gene calls are TRBV7-2 and TRBJ2-7, with 8 positions matching TRBD1. V trimming: 3 bases; J trimming: 0 bases; junction bases outside the gene matches: 1. CDR3 length: 14 amino acids. Germline CDR1 reads SGHTA; CDR2 reads FQGNSA. CDR3 loop: CASSLDRVSYEQYF. The CDR3 DNA reads TGTGCCAGCAGCTTGGACAGGGTCTCCTACGAGCAGTACTTC.

This rearrangement joins TRBV7-2 to TRBJ2-2; D is unresolved. Looked up from germline, CDR1 is SGHTA and CDR2 is FQGNSA. The V end lost 1 base, the J end lost 0 bases, and 6 bases lay between the germline ends. The CDR3 has 15 amino acids. The CDR3 DNA is TGTGCCAGCAGCTTAGTCGGTTCGAACACCGGGGAGCTGTTTTTT. Its translation: CASSLVGSNTGELFF.

The chain has TRBV7-8 and TRBJ1-4, with 11 bases fitting TRBD1. The germline V gene encodes CDR1 SGHVS and CDR2 FQNEAQ. V shed 5 bases, J shed 7 bases, and the junction held 3 bases outside the gene matches. The length of the CDR3 is 14 residues. CDR3 residues: CASSGQGAGEKLFF. CDR3 DNA: TGTGCCAGCAGCGGACAGGGGGCCGGTGAAAAACTGTTTTTT. Filled out from reference TRBV7-8 and TRBJ1-4, the complete variable domain reads GAGVSQSPRYKVAKRGQDVALRCDPISGHVSLFWYQQALGQGPEFLTYFQNEAQLDKSGLPSDRFFAERPEGSVSTLKIQRTQQEDSAVYLCASSGQGAGEKLFFGSGTQLSVL.

This chain joins TRBV18 and TRBJ1-6; a weak D match, TRBD1 (6 bases). Trimming shortened V by 5 bases and J by 10 bases, and 9 bases separated the two germline ends. This CDR3 has 12 amino acids. Germline V gene sequence: CDR1 KGHSH, CDR2 LQKENI. Written as DNA, the CDR3 is TGTGCCAGCTCAGCAGGGGAATCACCCCTCCACTTT. Protein: CASSAGESPLHF.

Only one count was recorded for this clone. V gene TRBV9 combines with J gene TRBJ2-7, with D possibly matching TRBD2 (5 bases). Looked up from germline, CDR1 is SGDLS and CDR2 is YYNGEE. V lost 4 bases, J lost 7 bases, and 18 bases lay in between. This CDR3 has 14 amino acids. The CDR3 reads CASSNGISYYEQYF. As DNA, the CDR3 is TGTGCCAGCAGCAACGGGATCTCATACTATGAGCAGTACTTC.

The chain links TRBV28 to TRBJ2-1; D remains ambiguous. Trimming pared 2 bases from V and 4 bases from J, leaving 18 bases between. The V gene's germline CDR1 is MDHEN and CDR2 SYDVKM. This CDR3 contains 17 residues. As DNA, the CDR3 is TGTGCCAGCAGTTTAAGTAGCAATCCCCCGTCTTACAATGAGCAGTTCTTC. This encodes CASSLSSNPPSYNEQFF. The variable domain in full, with the rest retrieved from reference TRBV28 and TRBJ2-1, is DVKVTQSSRYLVKRTGEKVFLECVQDMDHENMFWYRQDPGLGLRLIYFSYDVKMKEKGDIPEGYSVSREKKERFSLILESASTNQTSMYLCASSLSSNPPSYNEQFFGPGTRLTVL.

Concerning this clone: This same CDR3 is encoded by further DNA sequences in the sample. This chain links TRBV12-3 or TRBV12-4 with TRBJ1-1, with a weak D call TRBD1 (5 bases). V lost 3 bases, J lost 1 base, and 6 bases lay in between. The CDR3 is made up of 13 amino acids. DNA for the CDR3: TGTGCCAGCAGTTTTGACAGGAACACTGAAGCTTTCTTT. It is translated as CASSFDRNTEAFF.

V is TRBV28 and J is TRBJ1-2, with 11 bases fitting TRBD1. The trim removed 8 bases at V and 1 base at J, leaving 9 bases unmatched. Germline CDR1 MDHEN, CDR2 SYDVKM. This CDR3 is built from 16 residues. The DNA for the CDR3 is TGTGCCAGCGGTGAGGGGACAGGGGGATTTAACTATGGCTACACCTTC. This translates into CASGEGTGGFNYGYTF.

The chain recombines TRBV28 with TRBJ1-6, with TRBD1 matching over 9 bases. Trimming cost V 5 bases and J 3 bases; bases outside gene matches: 2. The CDR3 totals 15 residues. The germline gives CDR1 MDHEN, CDR2 SYDVKM. The CDR3 DNA follows: TGTGCCAGCAGTCAGACAGGGGGCTATAATTCACCCCTCCACTTT. As protein: CASSQTGGYNSPLHF. Filled out from reference TRBV28 and TRBJ1-6, the complete variable domain reads DVKVTQSSRYLVKRTGEKVFLECVQDMDHENMFWYRQDPGLGLRLIYFSYDVKMKEKGDIPEGYSVSREKKERFSLILESASTNQTSMYLCASSQTGGYNSPLHFGNGTRLTVT.

The chain uses TRBV19 and TRBJ2-3; D may be TRBD2 (5 bases). There are 13 residues in the CDR3. Germline CDR1 reads LNHDA; CDR2 reads SQIVND (reference sequence). Between the trimmed V and J ends, which lost 7 bases and 6 bases, there was a span of 14 bases. The CDR3 reads CASTADPGDTQYF. CDR3 bases: TGTGCCAGTACCGCAGACCCGGGGGATACGCAGTATTTT.